This TCR beta chain was sequenced in a study of T cell repertoires in cytomegalovirus infection. About the study: Both a matching HLA type and CMV infection were indicated by public TCR beta signatures. Overall study results and limits: Using cumulative public TCR beta family frequency, the authors identified those who carried CMV together with the relevant HLA. Across the ex vivo response, the dominant clonotypes were HLA-C-restricted CMV-specific TCR beta clonotypes.

TCRdb ran MiXCR on the reads and lists one entry per CDR3 protein. The repertoire holds roughly 720,000 distinct CDR3 sequences, with roughly 36% as singletons. This clonotype was recorded at least ten times. The antigen is not known. Sequencing used PBMCs. This TCR was sampled from a human donor in good health (CMV status not recorded). Some clones in this sample may be carry-over from other donors' samples.

The CDR3 DNA reads as TGTGCCAGCAGCTTACTAGCGGGAGGGTGGGAGCAGTTCTTC. Amino acid sequence: CASSLLAGGWEQFF. V gene TRBV7-6 combines with J gene TRBJ2-1; 12 nucleotides agree with TRBD2. The CDR3 has 14 amino acids. Germline values: CDR1 SGHVS, CDR2 FNYEAQ. J gave up 10 bases and V 2 bases, and 3 bases lay outside the gene matches.